The 30 T cell receptor beta chains listed next were all sequenced from one sample in a study of T cells in Graves' hyperthyroidism and ophthalmopathy. Amplified TCR beta CDR3 regions came from RNA transcripts. The HTBI primer set served for first-round RT-PCR of the TCR CDR3. TCRdb ran MiXCR on the multiplex PCR reads and lists one entry per CDR3 protein. The sample lists fewer than 900,000 distinct CDR3 sequences; about a sixth were seen once. The sequenced material came from blood. The receptor set was obtained from a man younger than 30 with Graves' hyperthyroidism.

This clonotype was found many times. The V and J genes are TRBV2 and TRBJ1-4; D possibly corresponds to TRBD1 (6 bases). The germline V and J ends were trimmed by 10 bases and 0 bases, with 15 bases remaining between them. The CDR3 runs to 15 residues. CDR1 is SNHLY, CDR2 FYNNEI, per germline. This chain's CDR3 is CATSAQGTTNEKLFF. The CDR3 bases are TGTGCCACCTCTGCGCAGGGGACAACTAATGAAAAACTGTTTTTT.

The V and J genes are TRBV27 and TRBJ1-1; no firm D call. Germline V CDR1 and CDR2: MNHEY, SMNVEV (reference sequence). Trimming removed 7 bases at V and 5 bases at J, with 17 bases between. The CDR3 is made up of 14 amino acids. The CDR3 DNA follows: TGTGCCAGCAATTTGGGAACCCGAGGGACTGAAGCTTTCTTT. It translates to CASNLGTRGTEAFF.

Ten or more counts support this clonotype. This chain links TRBV28 with TRBJ2-7, with 7 bases identical to TRBD1. The junction had 13 bases not matched to a gene; V was cut back by 7 bases and J by 7 bases. The CDR3 sequence is 14 residues long. From germline, CDR1 is MDHEN and CDR2 SYDVKM. The CDR3 region has the DNA TGTGCCAGCATGGCACAGGGGTCACCTGGGGAGCAGTACTTC. Translated, it gives CASMAQGSPGEQYF.

The chain links TRBV13 to TRBJ2-1; the D gene is possibly TRBD2 (6 bases). The V gene's germline CDR1 is PRHDT and CDR2 FYEKMQ (reference sequence). This CDR3 has 14 residues. V was cut by 8 bases and J by 6 bases, with 17 bases left in between. The CDR3 loop is CASFYRAEGNEQFF. CDR3 bases: TGTGCCAGCTTCTACCGAGCGGAGGGCAATGAGCAGTTCTTC. Full variable domain (rest looked up from reference TRBV13 and TRBJ2-1): AAGVIQSPRHLIKEKRETATLKCYPIPRHDTVYWYQQGPGQDPQFLISFYEKMQSDKGSIPDRFSAQQFSDYHSELNMSSLELGDSALYFCASFYRAEGNEQFFGPGTRLTVL.

This clonotype was picked up a small number of times. The genes are TRBV28 and TRBJ2-1, with TRBD1 as a possible D gene (5 bases). With 8 bases removed from V and 11 bases from J, the gap between germline ends came to 16 bases. Germline V gives CDR1 MDHEN, CDR2 SYDVKM. The CDR3 has 12 amino acids. CDR3 sequence reads: CASFTGPHQQFF. In DNA form, the CDR3 reads TGTGCCAGCTTTACAGGTCCTCACCAGCAGTTCTTC.

J is TRBJ1-1 and V is TRBV5-1, with 8 bases identical to TRBD1. V lost 4 bases and J lost 4; bases outside the gene matches: 6. Looked up from germline, CDR1 is SGHRS and CDR2 is YFSETQ. CDR3 length: 14 residues. The CDR3 protein is CASSLTGGATEAFF. CDR3 coding DNA: TGCGCCAGCAGCCTTACAGGGGGGGCCACTGAAGCTTTCTTT.

This clonotype turned up a few times. The V call is TRBV6-2 or TRBV6-3, the J call TRBJ1-2; TRBD1 might be the D (6 bases). Trimming removed 7 bases from V and 6 bases from J, with 15 bases in between. This CDR3 region has 13 residues. The germline gives CDR1 MNHEY, CDR2 SVGEGT. As DNA, the CDR3 is TGTGCCAGCACCTCCGACAGGCCGGATGGCTACACCTTC. Its protein product is CASTSDRPDGYTF.

The chain carries TRBV27 and TRBJ1-5; D perhaps matches TRBD1 (6 bases). Germline V gives CDR1 MNHEY, CDR2 SMNVEV (reference sequence). V was trimmed by 5 bases and J by 0 bases, leaving 29 bases between them. This CDR3 spans 21 amino acids. The CDR3, as DNA: TGTGCCAGCAGTCCCTCCCCCCTAGGCCAGGGGCGTAAGTATAGCAATCAGCCCCAGCATTTT. Its protein is CASSPSPLGQGRKYSNQPQHF.

Ten or more counts support this clonotype. The J gene is TRBJ2-7, the V gene TRBV15; tentatively, D is TRBD1 or TRBD2 (5 bases each). The V gene lost 0 bases and the J gene lost 0 bases, with 9 bases spanning the gap. The CDR3 is made up of 15 amino acids. The germline V gene encodes CDR1 LNHNV and CDR2 YYDKDF (reference sequence). The CDR3 DNA is TGTGCCACCAGCAGAGACGGGGCTAGCTCCTACGAGCAGTACTTC. Translating gives CATSRDGASSYEQYF.

The rearrangement uses TRBV19 and TRBJ2-1; 13 positions match TRBD2. Trimming took 3 bases from V and 4 from J; bases not matched to a gene: 12. In germline, CDR1 is LNHDA, CDR2 SQIVND (reference sequence). The CDR3 has 19 amino acids. The CDR3 DNA is TGTGCCAGTAGTATTTTTTCTGGACTAGCGGGAGTCGGTTACAATGAGCAGTTCTTC. Translated, it gives CASSIFSGLAGVGYNEQFF.

The chain joins TRBV7-2 to TRBJ2-7, with 10 positions matching TRBD2. V was clipped by 5 bases and J by 6 bases; unmatched bases: 7. CDR1 and CDR2 (germline): SGHTA, FQGNSA. The CDR3 has 14 amino acids. The CDR3 region is CASSLRLAGSEQYF. CDR3 coding DNA: TGTGCCAGCAGCCTAAGACTAGCGGGTTCCGAGCAGTACTTC. Filled out from reference TRBV7-2 and TRBJ2-7, the complete variable domain reads GAGVSQSPSNKVTEKGKDVELRCDPISGHTALYWYRQSLGQGLEFLIYFQGNSAPDKSGLPSDRFSAERTGGSVSTLTIQRTQQEDSAVYLCASSLRLAGSEQYFGPGTRLTVT.

This clonotype was recorded at least ten times. The rearrangement links TRBV11-3 to TRBJ2-1, with 8 bases matching TRBD2. The J segment lost 8 bases and the V segment lost 5 bases, leaving 11 bases of the junction unmatched. Germline-derived CDR1 and CDR2 are SGHNT and YENEEA. The CDR3 covers 15 residues. CDR3 sequence: CASSLWPLGRDEQFF. The CDR3, as DNA: TGTGCCAGCAGCCTTTGGCCTCTCGGGAGGGATGAGCAGTTCTTC.

This clonotype has a count of ten or more. The CDR3 is CSVEIPGLGEQYF. In nucleotides, the CDR3 is TGCAGCGTTGAGATCCCAGGGCTGGGGGAGCAGTACTTC. V and J are TRBV29-1 and TRBJ2-7; tentative D call: TRBD1 (5 bases). Trimming removed 3 bases from V and 7 bases from J, with 16 bases in between. CDR3 size: 13 residues. The germline gives CDR1 SQVTM, CDR2 ANQGSEA.

This clonotype has at least ten counts. The V gene is TRBV28, the J gene TRBJ1-1, with D unresolved. Per the germline V gene, CDR1 is MDHEN and CDR2 is SYDVKM. V was pared by 2 bases and J by 1 base, with 11 bases between. The CDR3 has 15 amino acids. This CDR3 reads CASSLTTSSNTEAFF. The CDR3 coding sequence is TGTGCCAGCAGTTTAACGACATCCTCGAACACTGAAGCTTTCTTT. The whole variable domain, remainder taken from reference TRBV28 and TRBJ1-1, is DVKVTQSSRYLVKRTGEKVFLECVQDMDHENMFWYRQDPGLGLRLIYFSYDVKMKEKGDIPEGYSVSREKKERFSLILESASTNQTSMYLCASSLTTSSNTEAFFGQGTRLTVV.

This clonotype was observed a few times. This rearrangement joins TRBV20-1 to TRBJ1-6; no definite D call. Germline V CDR1 and CDR2: DFQATT, SNEGSKA (reference sequence). CDR3 length: 14 amino acids. Trimming stripped 7 bases from V and 4 bases from J, with 14 bases between. CDR3 coding DNA: TGCAGTGTTCCCCAGGCCGCTTATAATTCACCCCTCCACTTT. This sequence encodes CSVPQAAYNSPLHF.

This clonotype showed up just a few times. The chain carries TRBV20-1 and TRBJ2-1, with D hard to call. Looked up from germline, CDR1 is DFQATT and CDR2 is SNEGSKA (reference sequence). CDR3 length equals 11 residues. Trimming stripped 0 bases from V and 7 bases from J, with 4 bases between. CDR3 sequence: CSAREGNEQFF. The CDR3 nucleotides read TGCAGTGCTAGAGAAGGGAATGAGCAGTTCTTC.

In its sample, this clonotype was seen a few times. The genes are TRBV2 and TRBJ1-2; tentative D call: TRBD1 (5 bases). The CDR3 is 13 amino acids. The V gene's germline CDR1 is SNHLY and CDR2 FYNNEI. Trimming shortened V by 5 bases and J by 2 bases, and 9 bases separated the two germline ends. This CDR3 is CASSYRLNYGYTF. DNA for the CDR3: TGTGCCAGCAGTTACAGGTTAAACTATGGCTACACCTTC.

This clonotype showed up many times. V gene TRBV24-1 combines with J gene TRBJ1-1; D call uncertain. The CDR3 is 13 amino acids. CDR1 is KGHDR and CDR2 is SFDVKD in the germline V gene. V dropped 3 bases and J dropped 5 bases, with 9 bases sitting between them. CDR3 in amino acids: CATSDQGSTEAFF. The CDR3 DNA follows: TGTGCCACCAGTGATCAAGGGAGTACTGAAGCTTTCTTT.

The chain recombines TRBV20-1 with TRBJ2-7; 15 bases match TRBD2. Losses at the gene ends were 6 bases for V and 2 bases for J; bases not matched to a gene: 8. The CDR3 is made up of 16 amino acids. Germline V gene sequence: CDR1 DFQATT, CDR2 SNEGSKA (reference sequence). The DNA of the CDR3 is TGCAGTGCACGGGGACTAGCGGGAGGCCGGGCCTACGAGCAGTACTTC. Translated: CSARGLAGGRAYEQYF.

The table lists this clonotype with many counts. The gene calls are TRBV7-8 and TRBJ2-1; 8 bases line up with TRBD1. The length of the CDR3 is 14 residues. V trimming: 3 bases; J trimming: 6 bases; junction bases outside the gene matches: 4. Germline CDR1 reads SGHVS; CDR2 reads FQNEAQ. CDR3 sequence reads: CASSFRDRSNEQFF. The CDR3 nucleotides are TGTGCCAGCAGCTTCCGGGACAGGAGCAATGAGCAGTTCTTC.

The chain employs TRBV28 and TRBJ2-2, with 8 bases lining up with TRBD2. Looked up from germline, CDR1 is MDHEN and CDR2 is SYDVKM. The length of the CDR3 is 19 residues. V shed 5 bases and J 1 base; nucleotides not matched to a gene: 15. The CDR3 bases are TGTGCCAGCAGTCCAATCCCCAGTAGCGGGGCCAGGAACACCGGGGAGCTGTTTTTT. It translates to CASSPIPSSGARNTGELFF.

This clonotype appeared a few times. The gene calls are TRBV3-1 and TRBJ2-1; TRBD1 might be the D (5 bases). The CDR3 loop spans 15 amino acids. Germline CDR1 reads LGHDT; CDR2 reads YNNKEL (reference sequence). Trimming cost V 0 bases and J 1 base, with 7 bases left between them. The CDR3: CASSQDRQSYNEQFF. The DNA for the CDR3 is TGTGCCAGCAGCCAAGATCGACAGTCCTACAATGAGCAGTTCTTC.

The chain couples TRBV7-9 to TRBJ2-5, with D tentatively TRBD2 (5 bases). Germline V CDR1 and CDR2: SEHNR, FQNEAQ (reference sequence). The V and J ends lost 3 bases and 1 base respectively, with 6 bases between them. This CDR3 is built from 13 residues. The CDR3 DNA sequence: TGTGCCAGCAGCTTTAGCGTCCAAGAGACCCAGTACTTC. Translating it yields CASSFSVQETQYF.

The J gene is TRBJ1-2, the V gene TRBV19; a weak D match, TRBD1 (6 bases). This CDR3 is 15 amino acids long. V lost 3 bases and J 0 bases, leaving 11 bases between the germline ends. CDR1 LNHDA and CDR2 SQIVND come from the germline V gene (reference sequence). This CDR3 is CASSIGRTANYGYTF. The CDR3 coding sequence is TGTGCCAGTAGTATTGGACGGACAGCTAACTATGGCTACACCTTC. Full variable domain (outside the CDR3, taken from reference TRBV19 and TRBJ1-2): DGGITQSPKYLFRKEGQNVTLSCEQNLNHDAMYWYRQDPGQGLRLIYYSQIVNDFQKGDIAEGYSVSREKKESFPLTVTSAQKNPTAFYLCASSIGRTANYGYTFGSGTRLTVV.

A note on this clonotype: At one boundary the junction diverges from the germline segment, which might be a read error. The chain is built from TRBV3-1 and TRBJ2-7; D gene uncertain. The CDR3 sequence is 11 residues long. From germline, CDR1 is LGHDT and CDR2 YNNKEL (reference sequence). CDR3 sequence (DNA): TGTACCAGCAGCCAACTCTACGAGCAGTACTTC. Translation: CTSSQLYEQYF.

This clonotype has at least ten counts. This chain joins TRBV20-1 and TRBJ2-5, with D possibly matching TRBD1 (6 bases). V was trimmed by 5 bases and J by 5 bases, leaving 15 bases between them. This CDR3 is 13 amino acids long. The germline V gene has CDR1 DFQATT and CDR2 SNEGSKA (reference sequence). The chain's CDR3 is CSAALGAGETQYF. DNA for the CDR3: TGCAGTGCTGCGTTGGGGGCCGGGGAGACCCAGTACTTC.

This clonotype was detected many times. The chain joins TRBV20-1 to TRBJ2-7; a weak D match, TRBD2 (5 bases). The V gene's germline CDR1 is DFQATT and CDR2 SNEGSKA (reference sequence). V was cut by 0 bases and J by 3 bases, with 15 bases left in between. CDR3 length: 15 amino acids. The CDR3 spells CSARDSLGRGYEQYF. The CDR3, as DNA: TGCAGTGCTAGAGATTCCCTCGGCCGGGGCTACGAGCAGTACTTC.

This clonotype showed up just a few times. The chain carries TRBV29-1 and TRBJ1-2; 8 bases are shared with TRBD1. Germline CDR1 and CDR2: SQVTM and ANQGSEA. The CDR3 contains 13 residues. The J segment lost 2 bases and the V segment lost 6 bases, leaving 5 bases of the junction unmatched. The CDR3 loop is CSVDRQGNYGYTF. CDR3 DNA sequence: TGCAGCGTAGACCGACAGGGGAACTATGGCTACACCTTC.

This clonotype was counted many times. The chain employs TRBV7-9 and TRBJ2-1; no reliable D call. The CDR3 is 13 residues long. Looked up from germline, CDR1 is SEHNR and CDR2 is FQNEAQ (reference sequence). Trimming cost V 7 bases and J 7 bases, with 14 bases left between them. CDR3 loop: CASTQFRANEQFF. DNA for the CDR3: TGTGCCAGCACCCAGTTTAGGGCAAATGAGCAGTTCTTC.

In this sample, this clonotype turned up many times. This chain connects TRBV28 to TRBJ1-5; D gene unclear. Trimming stripped 5 bases from V and 3 bases from J, with 8 bases between. The germline V gene has CDR1 MDHEN and CDR2 SYDVKM. The length of the CDR3 is 13 residues. CDR3 protein: CASSVRFNQPQHF. The DNA of the CDR3 is TGTGCCAGCAGTGTCAGGTTCAATCAGCCCCAGCATTTT.